A selection of T cell receptor beta chains follows, all from one sample in a study of T-cell memory formation after mild COVID-19. A single record per CDR3 protein comes from TCRdb applying MiXCR to the 5' RACE reads. The data contain over 55,000 distinct CDR3 sequences, over 7.5% of them singletons. The sequenced material came from PBMCs or a T cell subset sorted from them (not recorded which). Receptor source: a man aged 18 to 35 who had mild COVID-19 (a few samples of this study predate the infection). Cell type and time point are not known. CDR3s include the opening cysteine and the closing phenylalanine or tryptophan. The order of the fields is D gene, V gene, clone size, J gene, CDR3 DNA, CDR3 protein. A D gene is named only where the DNA matches it firmly. Expanded clones get a size class; other rows say once, few or many, or leave the size out.

NA	TRBV20-1	NA	TRBJ2-3	TGCAGTGCTAGAGTACGGACAGATACGCAGTATTTT	CSARVRTDTQYF
TRBD2	TRBV12-3/TRBV12-4	few	TRBJ2-3	TGTGCCAGCAGTTCGGGGGGGCCCACAGATACGCAGTATTTT	CASSSGGPTDTQYF
NA	TRBV7-2	NA	TRBJ2-7	TGTGCCAGCAGCTACGGCCCGGGGGCCTACGAGCAGTACTTC	CASSYGPGAYEQYF
TRBD1	TRBV6-6	NA	TRBJ2-7	TGTGCCAGCAGGCTCGGTACTTCGGGACAGGGGAGGGAGCAGTACTTC	CASRLGTSGQGREQYF
TRBD2	TRBV20-1	many	TRBJ2-3	TGCAGTGCTACTAGCGGGGGGGAATCCTCCACAGATACGCAGTATTTT	CSATSGGESSTDTQYF
TRBD2	TRBV11-2	many	TRBJ2-3	TGTGCCAGCAGCTTAGACGTAAGCGGGGGGAGCACAGATACGCAGTATTTT	CASSLDVSGGSTDTQYF
NA	TRBV25-1	NA	TRBJ1-2	TGTGCCAGCACCCTCGCTGGGGATTACGGCTACACCTTC	CASTLAGDYGYTF
NA	TRBV18	NA	TRBJ2-7	TGTGCCAGCTCACCGGCCTCGGGGCACGAGCAGTACTTC	CASSPASGHEQYF
NA	TRBV12-3/TRBV12-4	NA	TRBJ1-5	TGTGCCAGCAGTTTAAACAGTCGGGGGTTGCAGCCCCAGCATTTT	CASSLNSRGLQPQHF
NA	TRBV7-9	NA	TRBJ2-5	TGTGCCAGCCGATGGACGCCTACTATGGGGGAGACCCAGTACTTC	CASRWTPTMGETQYF
TRBD1	TRBV4-3	few	TRBJ2-3	TGCGCCAGCAGCCTAAGACCTCCGGGACAGAGCACAGATACGCAGTATTTT	CASSLRPPGQSTDTQYF
NA	TRBV2	NA	TRBJ2-6	TGTGCCAGCAGTGAATCGGACGCTGGGGCCAACGTCCTGACTTTC	CASSESDAGANVLTF
NA	TRBV7-2	NA	TRBJ1-1	TGTGCCAGCAGCCTTGCCGTGGGTTTAAGCACTGAAGCTTTCTTT	CASSLAVGLSTEAFF
TRBD2	TRBV2	NA	TRBJ2-3	TGTGCCAGCAAACGACTAGCGGGGAACACAGATACGCAGTATTTT	CASKRLAGNTDTQYF
NA	TRBV20-1	few	TRBJ1-5	TGCAGTGCTAGAGATCCAAGCAGTGGAAATCAGCCCCAGCATTTT	CSARDPSSGNQPQHF
TRBD2	TRBV5-1	NA	TRBJ2-3	TGCGCCAGCAGCTCCGGGACTAGCGGGGGCGGTGATACGCAGTATTTT	CASSSGTSGGGDTQYF
TRBD1	TRBV9	NA	TRBJ1-2	TGTGCCAGCAGCGGACAGGGGGCGTTTCGAGACGGCTACACCTTC	CASSGQGAFRDGYTF
NA	TRBV9	few	TRBJ1-1	TGTGCCAGCAGCTCCCGGGGGGGGTCTGAAGCTTTCTTT	CASSSRGGSEAFF